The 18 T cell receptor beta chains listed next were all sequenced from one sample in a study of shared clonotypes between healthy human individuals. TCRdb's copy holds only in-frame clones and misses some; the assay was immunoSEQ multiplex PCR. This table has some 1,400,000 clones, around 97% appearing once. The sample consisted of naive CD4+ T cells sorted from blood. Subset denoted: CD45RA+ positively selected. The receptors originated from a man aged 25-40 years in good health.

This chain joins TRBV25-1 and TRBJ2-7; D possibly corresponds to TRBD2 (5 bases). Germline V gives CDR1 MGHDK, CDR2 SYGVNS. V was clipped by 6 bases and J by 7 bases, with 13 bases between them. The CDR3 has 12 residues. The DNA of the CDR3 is TGTGCCAGCAGCCAAGGCAGAGGGGAGCAGTACTTC. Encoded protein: CASSQGRGEQYF.

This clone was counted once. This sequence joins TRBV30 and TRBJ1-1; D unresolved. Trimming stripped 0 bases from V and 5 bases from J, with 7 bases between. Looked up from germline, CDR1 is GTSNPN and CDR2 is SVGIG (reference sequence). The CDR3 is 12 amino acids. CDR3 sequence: CAWSVLATEAFF. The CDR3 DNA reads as TGTGCCTGGAGTGTACTAGCTACTGAAGCTTTCTTT.

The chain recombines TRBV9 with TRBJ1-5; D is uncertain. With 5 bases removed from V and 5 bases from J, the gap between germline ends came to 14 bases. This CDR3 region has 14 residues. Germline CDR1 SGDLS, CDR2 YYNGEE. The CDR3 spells CASSRTPRDQPQHF. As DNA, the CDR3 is TGTGCCAGCAGTCGGACCCCGAGGGATCAGCCCCAGCATTTT.

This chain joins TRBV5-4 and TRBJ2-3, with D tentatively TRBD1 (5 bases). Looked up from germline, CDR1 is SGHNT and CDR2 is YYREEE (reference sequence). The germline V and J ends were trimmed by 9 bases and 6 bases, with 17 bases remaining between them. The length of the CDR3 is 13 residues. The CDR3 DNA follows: TGTGCCACCGGACATCAAGAGCAGGATACGCAGTATTTT. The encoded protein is CATGHQEQDTQYF.

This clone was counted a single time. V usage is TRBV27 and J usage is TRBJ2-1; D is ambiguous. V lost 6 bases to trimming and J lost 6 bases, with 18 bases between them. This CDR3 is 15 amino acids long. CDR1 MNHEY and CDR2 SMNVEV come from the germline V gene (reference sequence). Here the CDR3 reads CASSSPTRRRNEQFF. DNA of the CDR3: TGTGCCAGCAGCTCGCCGACCCGGCGGCGCAATGAGCAGTTCTTC.

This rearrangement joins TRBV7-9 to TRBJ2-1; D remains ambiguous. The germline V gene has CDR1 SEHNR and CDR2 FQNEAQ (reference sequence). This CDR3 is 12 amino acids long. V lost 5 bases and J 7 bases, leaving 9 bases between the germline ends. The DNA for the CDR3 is TGTGCCAGCAGCCAGCTATTAAATGAGCAGTTCTTC. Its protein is CASSQLLNEQFF.

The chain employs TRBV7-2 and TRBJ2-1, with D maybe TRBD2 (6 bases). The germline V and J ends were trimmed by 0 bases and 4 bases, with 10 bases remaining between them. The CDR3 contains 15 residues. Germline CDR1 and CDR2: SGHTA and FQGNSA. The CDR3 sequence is CASSLALGLYNEQFF. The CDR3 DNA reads TGTGCCAGCAGCTTAGCGCTGGGACTGTACAATGAGCAGTTCTTC.

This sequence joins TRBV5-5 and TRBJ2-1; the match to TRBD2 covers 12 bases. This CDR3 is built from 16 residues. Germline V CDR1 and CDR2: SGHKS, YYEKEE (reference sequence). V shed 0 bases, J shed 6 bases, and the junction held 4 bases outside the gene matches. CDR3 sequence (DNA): TGTGCCAGCAGCTTGGGACGGACTAGCGGGGCCAATGAGCAGTTCTTC. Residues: CASSLGRTSGANEQFF.

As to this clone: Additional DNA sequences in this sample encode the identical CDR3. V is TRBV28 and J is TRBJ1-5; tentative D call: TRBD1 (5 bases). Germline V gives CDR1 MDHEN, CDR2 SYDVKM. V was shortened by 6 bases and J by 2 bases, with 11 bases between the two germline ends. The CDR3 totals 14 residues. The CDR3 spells CASSQGLGNQPQHF. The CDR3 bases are TGTGCCAGCAGCCAGGGCTTGGGCAATCAGCCCCAGCATTTT.

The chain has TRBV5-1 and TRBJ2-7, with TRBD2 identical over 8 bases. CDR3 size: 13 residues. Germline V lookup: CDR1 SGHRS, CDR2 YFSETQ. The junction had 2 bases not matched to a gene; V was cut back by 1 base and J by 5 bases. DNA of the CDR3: TGCGCCAGCAGCTTGCGACTAGCGAACGAGCAGTACTTC. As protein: CASSLRLANEQYF.

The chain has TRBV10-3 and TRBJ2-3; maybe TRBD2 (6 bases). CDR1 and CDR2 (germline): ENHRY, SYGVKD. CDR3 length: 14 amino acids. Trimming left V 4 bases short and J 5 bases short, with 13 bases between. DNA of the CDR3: TGTGCCATCAGTGGTGCGCGGGGAATAGATACGCAGTATTTT. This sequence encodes CAISGARGIDTQYF.

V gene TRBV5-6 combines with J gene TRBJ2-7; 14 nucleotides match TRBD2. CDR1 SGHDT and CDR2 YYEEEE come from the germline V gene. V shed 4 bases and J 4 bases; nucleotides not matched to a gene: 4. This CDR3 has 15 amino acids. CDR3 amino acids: CASSGGLAGVYEQYF. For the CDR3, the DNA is TGTGCCAGCAGCGGGGGACTAGCGGGAGTTTACGAGCAGTACTTC. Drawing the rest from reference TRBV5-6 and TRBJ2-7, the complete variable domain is DAGVTQSPTHLIKTRGQQVTLRCSPKSGHDTVSWYQQALGQGPQFIFQYYEEEERQRGNFPDRFSGHQFPNYSSELNVNALLLGDSALYLCASSGGLAGVYEQYFGPGTRLTVT.

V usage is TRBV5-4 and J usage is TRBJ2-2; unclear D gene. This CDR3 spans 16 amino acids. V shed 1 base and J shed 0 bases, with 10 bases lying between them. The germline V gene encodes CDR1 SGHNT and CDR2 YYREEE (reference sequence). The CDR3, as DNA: TGTGCCAGCAGCTTGAATAGCAGGTCGAACACCGGGGAGCTGTTTTTT. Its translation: CASSLNSRSNTGELFF. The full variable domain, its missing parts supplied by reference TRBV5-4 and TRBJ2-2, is ETGVTQSPTHLIKTRGQQVTLRCSSQSGHNTVSWYQQALGQGPQFIFQYYREEENGRGNFPPRFSGLQFPNYSSELNVNALELDDSALYLCASSLNSRSNTGELFFGEGSRLTVL.

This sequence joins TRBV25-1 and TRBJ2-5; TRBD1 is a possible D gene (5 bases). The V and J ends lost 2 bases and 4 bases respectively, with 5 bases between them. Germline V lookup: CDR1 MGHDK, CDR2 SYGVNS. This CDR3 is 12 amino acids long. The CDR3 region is CASSEQGETQYF. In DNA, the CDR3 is TGTGCCAGCAGTGAACAGGGAGAGACCCAGTACTTC.

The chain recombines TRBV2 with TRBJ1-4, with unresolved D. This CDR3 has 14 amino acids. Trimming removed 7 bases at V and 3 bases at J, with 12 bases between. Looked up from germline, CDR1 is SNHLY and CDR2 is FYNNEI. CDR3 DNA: TGTGCCAGCACCCCTCGGGCAGCTAATGAAAAACTGTTTTTT. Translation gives CASTPRAANEKLFF.

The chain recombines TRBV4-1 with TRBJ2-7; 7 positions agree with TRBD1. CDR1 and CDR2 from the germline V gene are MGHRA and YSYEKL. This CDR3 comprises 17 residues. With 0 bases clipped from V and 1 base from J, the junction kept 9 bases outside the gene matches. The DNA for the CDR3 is TGCGCCAGCAGCCAAGACCCCGGGACAGCCCTTTCCTACGAGCAGTACTTC. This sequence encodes CASSQDPGTALSYEQYF.

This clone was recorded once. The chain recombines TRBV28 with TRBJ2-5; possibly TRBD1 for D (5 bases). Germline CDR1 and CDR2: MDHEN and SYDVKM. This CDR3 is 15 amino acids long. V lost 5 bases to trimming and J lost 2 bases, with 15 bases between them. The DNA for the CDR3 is TGTGCCAGCAGTAGGACAAAGATTGGACAAGAGACCCAGTACTTC. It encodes CASSRTKIGQETQYF.

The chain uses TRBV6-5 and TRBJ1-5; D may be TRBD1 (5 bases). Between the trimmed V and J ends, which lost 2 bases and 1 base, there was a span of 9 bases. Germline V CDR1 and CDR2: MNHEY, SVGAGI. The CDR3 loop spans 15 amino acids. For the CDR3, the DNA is TGTGCCAGCAGTTACATCTCAGGGAGCAATCAGCCCCAGCATTTT. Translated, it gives CASSYISGSNQPQHF.